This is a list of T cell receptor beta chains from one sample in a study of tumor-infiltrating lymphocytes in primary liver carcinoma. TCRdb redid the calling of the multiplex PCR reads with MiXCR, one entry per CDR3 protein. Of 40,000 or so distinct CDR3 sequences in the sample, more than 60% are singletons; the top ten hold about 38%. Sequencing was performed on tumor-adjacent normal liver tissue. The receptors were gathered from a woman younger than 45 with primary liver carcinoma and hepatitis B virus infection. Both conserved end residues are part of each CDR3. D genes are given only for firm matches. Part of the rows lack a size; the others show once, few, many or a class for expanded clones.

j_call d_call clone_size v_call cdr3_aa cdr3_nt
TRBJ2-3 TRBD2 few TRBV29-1 CNVALGSLAGGTDTQYF TGCAACGTTGCGTTAGGAAGTCTAGCGGGAGGAACAGATACGCAGTATTTT
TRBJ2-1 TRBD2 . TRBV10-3 CAISESMAGGNDEQFF TGTGCCATCAGTGAGTCGATGGCGGGAGGTAACGATGAGCAGTTCTTC
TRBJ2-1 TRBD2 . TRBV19 CASSIRAGGPLYNEQFF TGTGCCAGTAGTATAAGAGCGGGAGGCCCCCTTTACAATGAGCAGTTCTTC
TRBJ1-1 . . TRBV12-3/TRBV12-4 CASIFGGFTEAFF TGTGCCAGCATTTTTGGGGGTTTTACTGAAGCTTTCTTT
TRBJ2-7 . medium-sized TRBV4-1 CASSQLGPASPTYEQYF TGCGCCAGCAGCCAATTGGGGCCCGCTTCTCCCACCTACGAGCAGTACTTC
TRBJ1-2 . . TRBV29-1 CSVEGGQTYGYTF TGCAGCGTTGAAGGAGGACAGACCTATGGCTACACCTTC
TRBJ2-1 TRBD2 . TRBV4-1 CACRAGLAGEPYDEQFF TGCGCCTGCAGGGCAGGACTAGCGGGGGAACCCTACGATGAGCAGTTCTTC
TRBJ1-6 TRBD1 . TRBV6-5 CASSLGQVFRSPLHF TGTGCCAGCAGCTTGGGACAGGTGTTTCGTTCACCCCTCCACTTT
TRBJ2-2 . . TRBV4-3 CTSRVGTGELFF TGCACCAGCAGAGTTGGCACCGGGGAACTGTTTTTT
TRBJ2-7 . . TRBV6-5 CASSESDRPSGYEQYF TGTGCCAGCAGCGAATCTGACAGACCCTCAGGTTACGAGCAGTACTTC
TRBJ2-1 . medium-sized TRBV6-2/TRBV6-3 CASSYSPSYNEQFF TGTGCCAGCAGTTACTCGCCCTCCTACAATGAGCAGTTCTTC
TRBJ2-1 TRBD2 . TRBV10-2 CASSEPGLAVPNEQFF TGCGCCAGCAGCGAACCGGGACTAGCGGTGCCCAATGAGCAGTTCTTC
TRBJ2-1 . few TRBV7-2 CASSLEGGNYNEQFF TGTGCCAGCAGCTTAGAGGGTGGGAACTACAATGAGCAGTTCTTC
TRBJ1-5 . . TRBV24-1 CATSDAGIGGFQPQHF TGTGCCACCAGTGATGCCGGGATAGGGGGTTTTCAGCCCCAACATTTT
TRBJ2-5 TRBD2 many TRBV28 CASRRSGSETQYF TGTGCCAGCAGACGGAGCGGGAGTGAGACCCAGTACTTC
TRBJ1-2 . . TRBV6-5 CANTYTGGCGYTF TGCGCCAACACCTACACGGGGGGCTGTGGCTACACCTTC
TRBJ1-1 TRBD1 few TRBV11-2 CASRRTGGGAEAFF TGTGCCAGCAGACGTACAGGGGGGGGGGCTGAAGCTTTCTTT
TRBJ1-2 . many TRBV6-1 CASRQGGDNYGYTF TGTGCCAGCAGGCAGGGCGGCGACAACTATGGCTACACCTTC
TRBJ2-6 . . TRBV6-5 CASSYSGDSGTNVLTF TGTGCCAGCAGTTACTCGGGAGACTCTGGGACCAACGTCCTGACTTTC
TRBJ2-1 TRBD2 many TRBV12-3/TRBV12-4 CASRGGEPYFGQFF TGTGCCAGCAGGGGGGGGGAGCCGTATTTCGGGCAGTTCTTC
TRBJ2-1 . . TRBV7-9 CASSFSGGGSSYSEQFF TGTGCCAGCAGCTTCTCGGGGGGCGGGAGCTCCTACAGTGAGCAGTTCTTC
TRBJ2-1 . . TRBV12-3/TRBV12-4 CVSRSGERFF TGTGTCAGCAGATCGGGTGAGCGGTTCTTC
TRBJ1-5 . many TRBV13 CASSLGGGSQPQHF TGTGCCAGCAGCTTAGGTGGAGGCAGTCAGCCCCAGCATTTT
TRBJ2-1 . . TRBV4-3 CTSSQDAGSSYNEQFF TGCACCAGCAGCCAAGATGCCGGGAGCTCCTACAATGAGCAGTTCTTC
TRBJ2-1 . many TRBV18 CASSRETSNEQFF TGTGCCAGCTCACGAGAGACTAGCAATGAGCAGTTCTTC
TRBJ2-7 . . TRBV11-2 CASNLWGEVYEQYF TGTGCCAGCAATTTATGGGGCGAGGTTTACGAGCAGTACTTC
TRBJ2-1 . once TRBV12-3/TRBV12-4 CANSLDPLYNEQFF TGTGCAAACAGTTTGGATCCCTTATACAATGAGCAGTTCTTC